This T cell receptor (beta chain) stems from a study of naive and memory T cell subsets. Study observations and caveats: A few larger clonotypes appeared in naive repertoires, especially CD8, possibly memory cells re-expressing CD45RA. Clonotypes are single alpha or beta chains, not paired receptors.

The CDR3 length is 15 residues. Trimming removed 4 bases from V and 0 bases from J, with 10 bases in between. Per germline, CDR1 SEHNR and CDR2 FQNEAQ (reference sequence). Both TRBC1 and TRBC2 were covered by a beta constant-region primer of two equimolar oligonucleotides. Nested alpha and beta constant-region primers with the SP2 primer drove four PCR rounds on ligated cDNA. TCRdb analysed the UMI-ligation and nested PCR reads with MiXCR anew, one entry per CDR3 protein. The sample yields roughly 99,000 distinct CDR3 sequences, about 11% seen once. CMV status came from CD4+ IFNgamma after overnight CMV lysate stimulation. This clonotype has only a few counts. What it binds is not known.

The chain joins TRBV7-9 to TRBJ1-5; D remains ambiguous. The sequenced material came from naive CD4+ T cells from blood. The clonotype comes from a human donor in good health. The CDR3 loop is CASSSPGDSNQPQHF. The CDR3 nucleotides read TGTGCCAGCAGCTCCCCGGGCGATAGCAATCAGCCCCAGCATTTT.